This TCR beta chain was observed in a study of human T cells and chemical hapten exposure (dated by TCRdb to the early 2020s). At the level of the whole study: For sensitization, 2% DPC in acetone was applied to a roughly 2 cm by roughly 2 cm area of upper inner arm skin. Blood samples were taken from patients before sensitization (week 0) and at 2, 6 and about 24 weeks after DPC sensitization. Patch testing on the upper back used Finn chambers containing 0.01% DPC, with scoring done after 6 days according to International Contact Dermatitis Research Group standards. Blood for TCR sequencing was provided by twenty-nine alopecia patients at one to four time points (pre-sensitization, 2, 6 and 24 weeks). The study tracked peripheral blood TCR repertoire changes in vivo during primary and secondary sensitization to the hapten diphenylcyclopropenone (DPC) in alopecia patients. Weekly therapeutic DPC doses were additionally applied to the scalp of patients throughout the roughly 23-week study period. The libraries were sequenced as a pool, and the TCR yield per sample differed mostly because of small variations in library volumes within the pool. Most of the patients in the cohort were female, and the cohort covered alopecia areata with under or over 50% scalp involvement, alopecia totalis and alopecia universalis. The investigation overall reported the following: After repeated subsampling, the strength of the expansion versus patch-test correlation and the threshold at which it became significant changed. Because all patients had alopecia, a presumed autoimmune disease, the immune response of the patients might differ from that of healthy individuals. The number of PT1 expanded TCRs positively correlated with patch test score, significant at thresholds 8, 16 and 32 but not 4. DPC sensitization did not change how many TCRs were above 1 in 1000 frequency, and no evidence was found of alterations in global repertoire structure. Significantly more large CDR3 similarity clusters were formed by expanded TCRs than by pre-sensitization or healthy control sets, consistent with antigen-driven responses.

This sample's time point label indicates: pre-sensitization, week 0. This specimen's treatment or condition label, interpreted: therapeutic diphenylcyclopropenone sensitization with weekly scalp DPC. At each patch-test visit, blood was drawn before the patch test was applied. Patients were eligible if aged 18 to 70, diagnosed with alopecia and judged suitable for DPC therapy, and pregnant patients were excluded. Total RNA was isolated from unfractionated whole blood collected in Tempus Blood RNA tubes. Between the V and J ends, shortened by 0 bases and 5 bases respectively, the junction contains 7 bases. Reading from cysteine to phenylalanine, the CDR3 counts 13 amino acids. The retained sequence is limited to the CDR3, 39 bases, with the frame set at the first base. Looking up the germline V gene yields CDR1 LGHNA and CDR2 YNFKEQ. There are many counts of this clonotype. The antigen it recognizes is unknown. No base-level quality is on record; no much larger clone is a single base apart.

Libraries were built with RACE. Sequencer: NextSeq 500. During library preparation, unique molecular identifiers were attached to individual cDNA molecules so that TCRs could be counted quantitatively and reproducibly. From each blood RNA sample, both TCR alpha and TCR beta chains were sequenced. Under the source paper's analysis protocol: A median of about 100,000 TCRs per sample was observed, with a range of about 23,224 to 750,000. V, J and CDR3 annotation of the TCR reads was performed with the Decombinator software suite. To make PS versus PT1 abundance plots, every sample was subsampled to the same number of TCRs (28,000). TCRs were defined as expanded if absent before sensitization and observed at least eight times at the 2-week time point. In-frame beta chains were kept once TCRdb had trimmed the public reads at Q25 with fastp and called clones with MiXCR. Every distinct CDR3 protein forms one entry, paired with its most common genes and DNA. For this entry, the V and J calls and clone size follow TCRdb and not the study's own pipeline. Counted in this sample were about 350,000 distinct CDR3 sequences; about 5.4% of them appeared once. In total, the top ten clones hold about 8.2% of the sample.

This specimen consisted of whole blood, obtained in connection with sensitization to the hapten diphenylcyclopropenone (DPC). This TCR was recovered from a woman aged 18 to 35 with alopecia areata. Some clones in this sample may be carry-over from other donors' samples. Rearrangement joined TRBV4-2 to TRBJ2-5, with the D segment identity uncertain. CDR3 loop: CASSQDQAETQYF. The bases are TGTGCCAGCAGCCAAGATCAGGCGGAGACCCAGTACTTC.